Listed here are 23 T cell receptor beta chains from one sample, sequenced in a study of neoadjuvant anti-PD-1 for oral cavity cancer (dated by TCRdb to the early 2020s). Library preparation used the immunoSEQ multiplex PCR assay. TCRdb limited this immuneACCESS table to in-frame rearrangements with V and J called. A share of clones is missing; checked studies link under half to unresolved V genes, and the rest is unexplained. The sample records around 18,000 clones, around three quarters of which are singletons. 2.7% of the sample is in the top ten clones. The intended sense of this specimen's time point label: before neoadjuvant nivolumab. This material consisted of PBMCs, taken before nivolumab (anti-PD-1) treatment. The source is a person aged 40-85 years with oral cavity squamous cell carcinoma.

The DNA for the CDR3 is TGTGCCATCAATCCGGGACTAGCGTCGAACAATGAGCAGTTCTTC. The encoded protein is CAINPGLASNNEQFF. This chain uses TRBV10-3 with TRBJ2-1; 10 nucleotides line up with TRBD2. Germline V lookup: CDR1 ENHRY, CDR2 SYGVKD. The CDR3 has 15 amino acids. The junction had 8 bases not matched to a gene; V was cut back by 7 bases and J by 5 bases.

The rearrangement joins TRBV15 to TRBJ2-5; 10 bases are a match to TRBD2. V dropped 4 bases and J dropped 2; count of bases not matched to a gene: 4. Germline V gene sequence: CDR1 LNHNV, CDR2 YYDKDF (reference sequence). This CDR3 spans 15 amino acids. The CDR3 DNA reads TGTGCCACCAGCACTACTAGCGGGAAACAAGAGACCCAGTACTTC. It yields the protein CATSTTSGKQETQYF.

The chain is built from TRBV27 and TRBJ2-7; 12 nucleotides line up with TRBD2. Germline CDR1 reads MNHEY; CDR2 reads SMNVEV (reference sequence). The CDR3 sequence is 16 residues long. The J segment lost 4 bases and the V segment lost 5 bases, leaving 9 bases of the junction unmatched. CDR3 sequence (DNA): TGTGCCAGCAGTCAGAGAACTAGCGGGAGGCAGTACGAGCAGTACTTC. It is translated as CASSQRTSGRQYEQYF.

This clone came up a few times. This chain links TRBV29-1 with TRBJ2-7, with D perhaps given as TRBD1 or TRBD2 (5 bases each). CDR1 and CDR2 from the germline V gene are SQVTM and ANQGSEA. This CDR3 has 13 residues. The ends were cut back, 4 bases at V and 6 bases at J, with 16 bases in the middle. CDR3 coding DNA: TGCAGCGTTGCGTTCGGAGGAAGGGGCGAGCAGTACTTC. Its translation: CSVAFGGRGEQYF.

This clone has only a few counts. The rearrangement uses TRBV4-1 and TRBJ1-3; D is ambiguous. Per germline, CDR1 MGHRA and CDR2 YSYEKL. Trimming took 0 bases from V and 2 from J, leaving 14 bases between them. This CDR3 is built from 17 residues. Here the CDR3 reads CASSQDTPRGPGNTIYF. CDR3 DNA sequence: TGCGCCAGCAGCCAAGATACCCCGCGCGGCCCTGGAAACACCATATATTTT.

V gene TRBV6-1 combines with J gene TRBJ2-1; 12 positions match TRBD2. Germline CDR1 reads MNHNS; CDR2 reads SASEGT. With V trimmed by 7 bases and J by 7 bases, 8 bases remained unmatched. This CDR3 region has 15 residues. The CDR3 sequence: CASNTGTSGWNEQFF. Written as DNA, the CDR3 is TGTGCCAGCAATACCGGGACTAGCGGGTGGAATGAGCAGTTCTTC.

J is TRBJ2-7 and V is TRBV20-1; a possible D gene is TRBD1 (6 bases). The V end lost 6 bases, the J end lost 4 bases, and 10 bases lay between the germline ends. The CDR3 contains 11 residues. Germline lookup yields CDR1 DFQATT and CDR2 SNEGSKA (reference sequence). The CDR3 nucleotides are TGCAGTGCGCAGGGGCTATACGAGCAGTACTTC. Translated, it gives CSAQGLYEQYF.

This clone was picked up a small number of times. The chain is built from TRBV30 and TRBJ1-5; maybe TRBD1 (5 bases). V was clipped by 2 bases and J by 7 bases, with 24 bases between them. From germline, CDR1 is GTSNPN and CDR2 SVGIG (reference sequence). This CDR3 is built from 17 residues. This chain's CDR3 is CAWSRGQSVLGGQPQHF. The CDR3 nucleotides are TGTGCCTGGAGTAGGGGCCAGAGCGTTCTGGGGGGGCAGCCCCAGCATTTT.

This clone was observed a few times. The J gene is TRBJ1-5, the V gene TRBV10-2; the D gene is possibly TRBD1 (6 bases). The germline V and J ends were trimmed by 6 bases and 6 bases, with 24 bases remaining between them. Germline lookup yields CDR1 WSHSY and CDR2 SAAADI. The CDR3 covers 17 residues. Here the CDR3 reads CASSPTPGGPWGQPQHF. The CDR3 DNA sequence: TGCGCCAGCAGCCCTACACCGGGGGGCCCCTGGGGTCAGCCCCAGCATTTT.

V is TRBV5-1 and J is TRBJ1-5, with 10 bases matching TRBD1. The V segment lost 4 bases and the J segment 0 bases; nucleotides outside the gene matches: 4. CDR3 length: 16 residues. Germline loops: CDR1 SGHRS, CDR2 YFSETQ. CDR3: CASSPGTGDSNQPQHF. The CDR3 nucleotides are TGCGCCAGCAGCCCCGGGACAGGGGATAGCAATCAGCCCCAGCATTTT. The variable domain in full, with the rest retrieved from reference TRBV5-1 and TRBJ1-5, is KAGVTQTPRYLIKTRGQQVTLSCSPISGHRSVSWYQQTPGQGLQFLFEYFSETQRNKGNFPGRFSGRQFSNSRSEMNVSTLELGDSALYLCASSPGTGDSNQPQHFGDGTRLSIL.

The chain couples TRBV6-5 to TRBJ2-3; D not certain. The CDR3 sequence is 15 residues long. Trimming removed 0 bases from V and 1 base from J, with 8 bases in between. CDR1 is MNHEY, CDR2 SVGAGI, per germline. The chain's CDR3 is CASSYSIWGTDTQYF. The CDR3 nucleotides are TGTGCCAGCAGTTACTCGATATGGGGCACAGATACGCAGTATTTT.

V usage is TRBV30 and J usage is TRBJ2-7, with D unresolved. The CDR3 covers 11 residues. The V and J ends lost 3 bases and 4 bases respectively, with 7 bases between them. CDR1 is GTSNPN and CDR2 is SVGIG in the germline V gene (reference sequence). In DNA form, the CDR3 reads TGTGCCTGGAGCCAAGCATACGAGCAGTACTTC. Amino acid sequence: CAWSQAYEQYF.

This chain links TRBV10-3 with TRBJ2-3; D call uncertain. Trimming cost V 4 bases and J 3 bases, with 8 bases left between them. Per germline, CDR1 ENHRY and CDR2 SYGVKD. The CDR3 extends over 13 amino acids. DNA of the CDR3: TGTGCCATCAGTGTCGCGCGGACAGATACGCAGTATTTT. It is translated as CAISVARTDTQYF.

J is TRBJ2-2 and V is TRBV19, with D hard to call. The CDR3 has 11 residues. The germline V gene encodes CDR1 LNHDA and CDR2 SQIVND (reference sequence). V was clipped by 1 base and J by 14 bases, with 8 bases between them. The CDR3 coding sequence is TGTGCCAGTAGTATAGCCCTCCAACTGTTTTTT. It yields the protein CASSIALQLFF.

The chain combines TRBV15 with TRBJ1-5; a possible D gene is TRBD1 (5 bases). The germline V and J ends were trimmed by 2 bases and 0 bases, with 8 bases remaining between them. The V gene's germline CDR1 is LNHNV and CDR2 YYDKDF (reference sequence). This CDR3 is 15 amino acids long. The CDR3 reads CATSRQGVSNQPQHF. CDR3 coding DNA: TGTGCCACCAGCAGACAGGGAGTTAGCAATCAGCCCCAGCATTTT.

This clone came up a few times. The V and J genes are TRBV7-9 and TRBJ1-1, with D possibly matching TRBD1 (5 bases). V was shortened by 1 base and J by 4 bases, with 10 bases between the two germline ends. Germline V CDR1 and CDR2: SEHNR, FQNEAQ (reference sequence). The CDR3 consists of 14 residues. DNA for the CDR3: TGTGCCAGCAGCTTAGAGGTCAGGGTCACTGAAGCTTTCTTT. Amino acid sequence: CASSLEVRVTEAFF.

The V call is TRBV7-9, the J call TRBJ2-6, with TRBD1 matching 8 bases. After removal of 7 bases from V and 0 bases from J, the junction contained 8 bases not matched to a gene. Germline loops: CDR1 SEHNR, CDR2 FQNEAQ (reference sequence). The CDR3 contains 17 residues. CDR3 sequence (DNA): TGTGCCAGCACCCGGACAGGGAGTTCCTCTGGGGCCAACGTCCTGACTTTC. Amino acid sequence: CASTRTGSSSGANVLTF.

The rearrangement joins TRBV30 to TRBJ1-2; TRBD1 matches 9 bases. The CDR3 length is 17 residues. Germline V gene lookup returns CDR1 GTSNPN and CDR2 SVGIG (reference sequence). With 4 bases clipped from V and 6 bases from J, the junction kept 18 bases outside the gene matches. For the CDR3, the DNA is TGTGCCTGGAAGGATACCGGGACAGGGCCTGGAAGAGATGGCTACACCTTC. Translating gives CAWKDTGTGPGRDGYTF.

The genes are TRBV7-8 and TRBJ2-7; D is unresolved. V gave up 1 base and J gave up 0 bases, with 13 bases separating them. Germline CDR1 reads SGHVS; CDR2 reads FQNEAQ. This CDR3 is 16 amino acids long. The CDR3: CASSLVGRSFSYEQYF. In DNA, the CDR3 is TGTGCCAGCAGCTTAGTGGGCAGGTCGTTCTCCTACGAGCAGTACTTC.

This chain links TRBV6-1 with TRBJ2-7, with 8 bases identical to TRBD1. The CDR3 length is 13 residues. The germline CDR1 and CDR2 sequences are MNHNS and SASEGT. V lost 6 bases, J lost 0 bases, and 1 base stayed unmatched. This CDR3 is CASRGTGSYEQYF. In DNA, the CDR3 is TGTGCCAGCAGGGGGACAGGCTCCTACGAGCAGTACTTC.

The rearrangement uses TRBV6-1 and TRBJ1-4; no definite D call. Germline CDR1 and CDR2: MNHNS and SASEGT. This CDR3 is built from 14 residues. V lost 0 bases and J lost 11, with 13 bases in between. The CDR3 region is CASSEAIFKIKLFF. For the CDR3, the DNA is TGTGCCAGCAGTGAAGCGATCTTTAAGATTAAACTGTTTTTT.

The J gene is TRBJ1-1, the V gene TRBV5-1; D perhaps matches TRBD1 (6 bases). Germline V gene lookup returns CDR1 SGHRS and CDR2 YFSETQ. The V end was cut by 6 bases, the J end by 5 bases, with 23 bases between. The CDR3 sequence is 16 residues long. The CDR3 reads CASTLEWGRGLTEAFF. The DNA of the CDR3 is TGCGCCAGCACTCTGGAATGGGGCAGGGGCCTAACTGAAGCTTTCTTT.

This clone was seen a few times. This chain connects TRBV2 to TRBJ1-1; D perhaps matches TRBD1 (6 bases). This CDR3 region has 14 residues. V was shortened by 4 bases and J by 4 bases, with 13 bases between the two germline ends. Germline loops: CDR1 SNHLY, CDR2 FYNNEI. In DNA, the CDR3 is TGTGCCAGCAGTGCGGAGGGGGAGGGCACTGAAGCTTTCTTT. Amino acids: CASSAEGEGTEAFF.